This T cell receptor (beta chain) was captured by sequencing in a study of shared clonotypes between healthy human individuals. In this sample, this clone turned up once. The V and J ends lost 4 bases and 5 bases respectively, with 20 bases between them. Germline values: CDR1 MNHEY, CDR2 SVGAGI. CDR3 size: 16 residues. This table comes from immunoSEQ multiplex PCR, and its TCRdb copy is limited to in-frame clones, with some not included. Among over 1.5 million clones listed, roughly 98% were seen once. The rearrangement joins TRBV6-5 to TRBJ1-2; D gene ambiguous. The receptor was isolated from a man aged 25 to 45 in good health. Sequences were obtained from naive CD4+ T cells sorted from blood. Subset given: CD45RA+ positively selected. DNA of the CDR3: TGTGCCAGCAGTTTTACCCGGAATCCCTCTGGATATGGCTACACCTTC. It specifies CASSFTRNPSGYGYTF.